This T cell receptor beta chain was identified in a study of T cell responses to AZD1222 COVID-19 vaccine. The germline CDR1 and CDR2 sequences are SGHRS and YFSETQ. The CDR3 sequence is 14 residues long. V lost 3 bases to trimming and J lost 5 bases; unmatched junction nucleotides: 6. Sequenced by immunoSEQ multiplex PCR; TCRdb stores in-frame clones only, minus some. Counted here are under 150,000 clones, about 90% occurring once; the ten biggest clones make up around 1.4%. As for this clone: Its antigen is currently unknown.

General study points: Clonal diversity was possibly underestimated; the donors were predominantly white British and more often female. At 160-218 and 743-854, vaccine-associated CD4 TCRs were dominant, and they spanned spike.

The clonotype was recovered from an adult who received the AZD1222 COVID-19 vaccine. The rearrangement joins TRBV5-1 to TRBJ2-5; 8 bases are shared with TRBD1. Material: peripheral blood, obtained 28 days after the second AZD1222 dose. CDR3 amino acids: CASSSGQGGETQYF. For the CDR3, the DNA is TGCGCCAGCAGCTCCGGACAGGGTGGGGAGACCCAGTACTTC.